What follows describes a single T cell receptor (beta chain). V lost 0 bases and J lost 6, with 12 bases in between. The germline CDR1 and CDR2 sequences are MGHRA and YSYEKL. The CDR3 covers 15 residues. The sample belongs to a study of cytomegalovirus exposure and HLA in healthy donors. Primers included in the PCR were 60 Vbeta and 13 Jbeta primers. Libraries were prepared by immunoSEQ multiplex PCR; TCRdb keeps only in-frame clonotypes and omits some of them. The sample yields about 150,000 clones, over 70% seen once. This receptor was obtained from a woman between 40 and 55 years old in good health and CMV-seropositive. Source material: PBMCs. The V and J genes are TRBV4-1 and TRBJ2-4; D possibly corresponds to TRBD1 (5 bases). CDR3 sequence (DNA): TGCGCCAGCAGCCAAGATATGGGGCAGTCAAACATTCAGTACTTC. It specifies CASSQDMGQSNIQYF.